This passage covers 25 T cell receptor beta chains from one sample sequenced in a study of cytomegalovirus exposure and HLA in healthy donors. Amplification used 60 Vbeta primers and 13 Jbeta primers. The data were produced by immunoSEQ multiplex PCR, yet TCRdb's version contains in-frame clones alone and is incomplete. The table shows some 100,000 clones, with 76% occurring only once. The source material was PBMCs. These receptors were taken from a man in his forties or fifties in good health and CMV-seronegative.

The V call is TRBV19, the J call TRBJ1-3; D is undetermined. V lost 6 bases and J lost 0, with 9 bases in between. This CDR3 is 14 amino acids long. CDR1 and CDR2 (germline): LNHDA, SQIVND (reference sequence). The CDR3 nucleotides are TGTGCCAGTAGCGCGGGCCACTCTGGAAACACCATATATTTT. Encoded protein: CASSAGHSGNTIYF.

This clone was picked up a small number of times. The gene calls are TRBV7-8 and TRBJ2-3, with TRBD2 matching 8 bases. J gave up 2 bases and V 5 bases, and 3 bases lay outside the gene matches. Germline V lookup: CDR1 SGHVS, CDR2 FQNEAQ. CDR3 size: 14 residues. This chain's CDR3 is CASSRGGPTDTQYF. As DNA, the CDR3 is TGTGCCAGCAGCCGCGGGGGGCCCACAGATACGCAGTATTTT.

The chain links TRBV10-3 to TRBJ1-2; 9 bases are a match to TRBD1. The junction had 8 bases not matched to a gene; V was cut back by 10 bases and J by 2 bases. The germline gives CDR1 ENHRY, CDR2 SYGVKD. This CDR3 is built from 14 residues. The chain's CDR3 is CATGRQGGNYGYTF. In DNA, the CDR3 is TGTGCCACCGGGCGACAGGGGGGGAACTATGGCTACACCTTC.

This clone came up a few times. This rearrangement joins TRBV14 to TRBJ2-3, with D perhaps matching TRBD2 (5 bases). Trimming removed 4 bases at V and 1 base at J, with 12 bases between. Germline V lookup: CDR1 SGHDN, CDR2 FVKESK. The CDR3 sequence is 15 residues long. CDR3 sequence reads: CASSLLWTGTDTQYF. CDR3 coding DNA: TGTGCCAGCAGCCTGCTATGGACTGGCACAGATACGCAGTATTTT.

The chain is built from TRBV7-3 and TRBJ2-2; possibly TRBD1 for D (6 bases). The length of the CDR3 is 15 residues. V dropped 6 bases and J dropped 3 bases, with 14 bases sitting between them. Germline CDR1 SGHTA, CDR2 FQGTGA. The CDR3 sequence: CASSLQGLDTGELFF. The CDR3 DNA sequence: TGTGCCAGCAGTTTACAGGGCTTGGACACCGGGGAGCTGTTTTTT.

This clone came up a few times. V usage is TRBV7-7 and J usage is TRBJ2-2; perhaps TRBD2 as D (7 bases). Germline V gene sequence: CDR1 SSHAT, CDR2 FNYEAQ (reference sequence). The germline V and J ends were trimmed by 5 bases and 6 bases, with 16 bases remaining between them. The CDR3 has 15 amino acids. Written as DNA, the CDR3 is TGTGCCAGCAGCCTCGACGGGGGGCAATCCGGGGAGCTGTTTTTT. Protein: CASSLDGGQSGELFF. Complete variable domain (other parts from reference TRBV7-7 and TRBJ2-2): GAGVSQSPRYKVTKRGQDVTLRCDPISSHATLYWYQQALGQGPEFLTYFNYEAQPDKSGLPSDRFSAERPEGSISTLTIQRTEQRDSAMYRCASSLDGGQSGELFFGEGSRLTVL.

The V call is TRBV6-1, the J call TRBJ1-5, with D maybe TRBD1 (5 bases). V lost 4 bases and J lost 7, with 14 bases in between. Germline CDR1 MNHNS, CDR2 SASEGT. This CDR3 spans 14 amino acids. This CDR3 is CASSGREFNQPQHF. The CDR3 region has the DNA TGTGCCAGCAGTGGCAGGGAATTCAACCAGCCCCAGCATTTT.

The rearrangement joins TRBV23-1 to TRBJ2-5; no clear D. TRBV23-1 is treated as an ORF (open reading frame) with a function not yet certain. CDR3 length: 14 amino acids. Deletions cut 2 bases from V and 0 bases from J, with 7 bases between. The CDR3 DNA sequence: TGCGCCAGCAGTCAAGCTGACAACCAAGAGACCCAGTACTTC. Protein sequence: CASSQADNQETQYF.

The table lists this clone with a few counts. In nucleotides, the CDR3 is TGTGCCAGCAGCTTACAGACAGACTATGGCTACACCTTC. Protein: CASSLQTDYGYTF. The genes are TRBV7-9 and TRBJ1-2, with D maybe TRBD1 (5 bases). The CDR3 sequence is 13 residues long. Germline loops: CDR1 SEHNR, CDR2 FQNEAQ (reference sequence). Trimming took off 2 bases at V and 3 bases at J, with 7 bases between the two ends. Supplemented by reference TRBV7-9 and TRBJ1-2, the full variable domain reads DTGVSQNPRHKITKRGQNVTFRCDPISEHNRLYWYRQTLGQGPEFLTYFQNEAQLEKSRLLSDRFSAERPKGSFSTLEIQRTEQGDSAMYLCASSLQTDYGYTFGSGTRLTVV.

The chain recombines TRBV11-2 with TRBJ1-1; no reliable D call. Trimming removed 5 bases at V and 5 bases at J, with 9 bases between. This CDR3 has 12 amino acids. In germline, CDR1 is SGHAT, CDR2 FQNNGV. The CDR3 coding sequence is TGTGCCAGCAGCACACAGAGTACTGAAGCTTTCTTT. The encoded protein is CASSTQSTEAFF. Drawing the rest from reference TRBV11-2 and TRBJ1-1, the complete variable domain is EAGVAQSPRYKIIEKRQSVAFWCNPISGHATLYWYQQILGQGPKLLIQFQNNGVVDDSQLPKDRFSAERLKGVDSTLKIQPAKLEDSAVYLCASSTQSTEAFFGQGTRLTVV.

This clone was detected only a few times. The V and J genes are TRBV15 and TRBJ2-2; TRBD2 matches 9 bases. Germline V lookup: CDR1 LNHNV, CDR2 YYDKDF (reference sequence). CDR3 length: 18 amino acids. V shed 0 bases and J 3 bases; nucleotides not matched to a gene: 8. CDR3 sequence reads: CATSRDFGLARHTGELFF. In DNA, the CDR3 is TGTGCCACCAGCAGAGATTTTGGACTAGCGCGGCACACCGGGGAGCTGTTTTTT.

This rearrangement joins TRBV19 to TRBJ2-7; 7 bases map to TRBD2. J gave up 0 bases and V 5 bases, and 4 bases lay outside the gene matches. This CDR3 has 14 amino acids. Germline-derived CDR1 and CDR2 are LNHDA and SQIVND (reference sequence). CDR3 sequence: CASSPRGGSYEQYV. The CDR3 coding sequence is TGTGCCAGTAGTCCCCGCGGGGGCTCCTACGAGCAGTACGTC.

This clone was seen only once. This chain joins TRBV6-1 and TRBJ2-5, with 11 bases aligning to TRBD2. V was pared by 6 bases and J by 4 bases, with 7 bases of the junction left unmatched. The CDR3 totals 15 residues. The germline V gene encodes CDR1 MNHNS and CDR2 SASEGT. CDR3 DNA: TGTGCCAGCAGCCGTGGTAGCGGGGGGGCAGAGACCCAGTACTTC. It specifies CASSRGSGGAETQYF.

The chain combines TRBV19 with TRBJ2-4; 7 bases are a match to TRBD2. The CDR3 has 19 residues. The germline V gene encodes CDR1 LNHDA and CDR2 SQIVND (reference sequence). The V and J ends lost 1 base and 3 bases, in that order; junction bases with no gene match: 15. CDR3 DNA: TGTGCCAGTAGTATAGTAAGCGGGGCGGCGGGTGTGGGCAAAAACATTCAGTACTTC. Its translation is CASSIVSGAAGVGKNIQYF.

Details on this clone: In the same sample, other DNA sequences code for this CDR3. The V call is TRBV20-1, the J call TRBJ1-4; D unclear. V lost 2 bases to trimming and J lost 7 bases, with 5 bases between them. Germline-derived CDR1 and CDR2 are DFQATT and SNEGSKA (reference sequence). CDR3 size: 11 residues. DNA of the CDR3: TGCAGTGCTAGAACGGTTGAAAAACTGTTTTTT. It yields the protein CSARTVEKLFF.

J is TRBJ2-7 and V is TRBV7-9, with 10 positions matching TRBD1. The CDR3 length is 14 residues. The J segment lost 5 bases and the V segment lost 5 bases, leaving 6 bases of the junction unmatched. Germline CDR1 SEHNR, CDR2 FQNEAQ (reference sequence). The DNA for the CDR3 is TGTGCCAGCAGCCGAGGTGGACAGGGGGACGAGCAGTACGTC. Translating it yields CASSRGGQGDEQYV.

The chain links TRBV19 to TRBJ1-5; TRBD1 is a possible D gene (5 bases). Germline CDR1 reads LNHDA; CDR2 reads SQIVND (reference sequence). The CDR3 runs 15 residues. V gave up 5 bases and J gave up 3 bases, with 14 bases separating them. The CDR3 spells CASSDQGIFNQPQHF. In DNA, the CDR3 is TGTGCCAGTAGTGACCAGGGAATTTTCAATCAGCCCCAGCATTTT.

On this clone itself: A junction boundary mismatches the germline segment, possibly from a read error. The chain employs TRBV7-9 and TRBJ2-5; 11 nucleotides line up with TRBD2. The CDR3 totals 16 residues. Germline CDR1 SEHNR, CDR2 FQNEAQ (reference sequence). In DNA form, the CDR3 reads TGTTCCAGCAGCTCCTGGACTAGCGGGCCCCGTGGGACCCAGTACTTC. Its protein is CSSSSWTSGPRGTQYF. Complete variable domain (other parts from reference TRBV7-9 and TRBJ2-5): DTGVSQNPRHKITKRGQNVTFRCDPISEHNRLYWYRQTLGQGPEFLTYFQNEAQLEKSRLLSDRFSAERPKGSFSTLEIQRTEQGDSAMYLCSSSSWTSGPRGTQYFGPGTRLLVL.

The genes are TRBV6-6 and TRBJ2-5; 7 positions agree with TRBD1. CDR1 is MNHNY, CDR2 SVGAGI, per germline (reference sequence). The CDR3 is 15 residues long. V trimming: 2 bases; J trimming: 0 bases; junction bases outside the gene matches: 3. The CDR3 DNA reads as TGTGCCAGCAGTTACGTAACAGGGGACCAAGAGACCCAGTACTTC. Translating gives CASSYVTGDQETQYF.

The V and J genes are TRBV5-6 and TRBJ1-1; D might be TRBD1 (5 bases). V was pared by 2 bases and J by 7 bases, with 9 bases between. Germline V gene data show CDR1 as SGHDT and CDR2 as YYEEEE. The CDR3 extends over 12 amino acids. The CDR3 nucleotides are TGTGCCAGCAGCTTTGAACAGGATGAAGCTTTCTTT. Translation: CASSFEQDEAFF. Full variable domain (missing parts from reference TRBV5-6 and TRBJ1-1): DAGVTQSPTHLIKTRGQQVTLRCSPKSGHDTVSWYQQALGQGPQFIFQYYEEEERQRGNFPDRFSGHQFPNYSSELNVNALLLGDSALYLCASSFEQDEAFFGQGTRLTVV.

The genes are TRBV5-1 and TRBJ2-7, with D unresolved. This CDR3 region has 16 residues. V was trimmed by 7 bases and J by 4 bases, leaving 24 bases between them. Looked up from germline, CDR1 is SGHRS and CDR2 is YFSETQ. CDR3 loop: CASGRVRNSWRYEQYV. CDR3 coding DNA: TGCGCCAGCGGCAGAGTGAGGAATAGTTGGAGATACGAGCAGTACGTC.

This clone was observed a handful of times. The chain is built from TRBV6-5 and TRBJ2-7, with TRBD2 matching 7 bases. The CDR3 has 16 amino acids. The trim removed 4 bases at V and 2 bases at J, leaving 11 bases unmatched. Germline CDR1 MNHEY, CDR2 SVGAGI. In DNA form, the CDR3 reads TGTGCCAGCAGTTTGGGGGTGGGGGGGAGCGCCTACGAGCAGTACTTC. Its translation is CASSLGVGGSAYEQYF.

V usage is TRBV6-1 and J usage is TRBJ2-1; 14 nucleotides agree with TRBD2. This CDR3 region has 15 residues. V was clipped by 8 bases and J by 7 bases; unmatched bases: 7. CDR1 and CDR2 from the germline V gene are MNHNS and SASEGT. The chain's CDR3 is CASAPGTSGGNEQFF. In nucleotides, the CDR3 is TGTGCCAGCGCCCCCGGGACTAGCGGGGGAAATGAGCAGTTCTTC.

The V call is TRBV5-4, the J call TRBJ1-4; the match to TRBD1 covers 7 bases. The CDR3 is 14 amino acids. The germline V gene has CDR1 SGHNT and CDR2 YYREEE (reference sequence). V shed 4 bases, J shed 4 bases, and the junction held 4 bases outside the gene matches. The CDR3 reads CASSLQGYNEKLFF. The CDR3 DNA reads TGTGCCAGCAGCCTACAGGGGTATAATGAAAAACTGTTTTTT.

This chain uses TRBV9 with TRBJ2-2; 7 bases fit TRBD2. The CDR3 totals 15 residues. The germline V gene encodes CDR1 SGDLS and CDR2 YYNGEE. V gave up 3 bases and J gave up 8 bases; unmatched junction bases: 10. The CDR3 here is CASSAPGAGRGELFF. The CDR3 DNA reads as TGTGCCAGCAGCGCCCCAGGAGCGGGGAGAGGGGAGCTGTTTTTT. The complete variable domain, with remaining parts taken from reference TRBV9 and TRBJ2-2, reads DSGVTQTPKHLITATGQRVTLRCSPRSGDLSVYWYQQSLDQGLQFLIQYYNGEERAKGNILERFSAQQFPDLHSELNLSSLELGDSALYFCASSAPGAGRGELFFGEGSRLTVL.